These 26 T cell receptor delta chains share one sample of origin, sequenced in a study of fetal and pediatric gammadelta thymocytes (dated by TCRdb to 2021 to 2024). Sequencing was performed on an Illumina MiSeq. Public reads were reanalyzed in TCRdb with CATT, and rows carrying the same DNA were merged afterwards. The sample data list 1,300 to 1,500 delta-chain clones, and about 9.4% of these were observed just once. Of the sample, roughly 12% falls within the top ten clones. In Singapore, elective pregnancy terminations performed for socio-psychological reasons at 14 to 22 weeks estimated gestational age were the source of the fetal thymuses. Sequenced material: non-Vgamma9Vdelta2 gamma-delta T cells from the thymus. The sample's cell subset or site label, decoded: CD3+gammadeltaTCR+ thymocytes not co-expressing Vgamma9 and Vdelta2. The receptors stem from a human fetus.

The sample holds a few counts of this clone. The J gene is TRDJ2, the V gene TRDV3; TRDD3 matches at 13 bases. The CDR3 contains 16 residues. CDR1 TVYSNPD and CDR2 GDNSRS come from the germline V gene (reference sequence). V trimming: 2 bases; J trimming: 0 bases; junction bases outside the gene matches: 3. The CDR3 is CAFCTGGYALTAQLFF. The CDR3 DNA follows: TGTGCCTTTTGTACTGGGGGATACGCTTTGACAGCACAACTCTTCTTT.

This clone qualifies as medium-sized. V is TRDV1 and J is TRDJ3; a possible D gene is TRDD3 (6 bases). Since TCRdb gives no J gene, matching the DNA to germline was used here to assign it. The V gene's germline CDR1 is TSWWSYY and CDR2 QGS. This CDR3 is 15 amino acids long. Trimming cost V 4 bases and J 2 bases, with 6 bases left between them. CDR3 DNA sequence: TGTGCTCTTGGGGGGGATACCTGGGACACCCGACAGATGTTTTTC. Its translation: CALGGDTWDTRQMFF.

By sample share, this clone is medium-sized. A J gene of TRDJ2 was called, though the V gene was not; no check of the table's D call, TRDD3, against the DNA was made. The CDR3 spans 21 residues. The CDR3 nucleotides are TGTGCTCTTGGGGAAGGGGGTGGGGGTCCCCATACCCTCTCTTTGACAGCACAACTCTTCTTT. This gives the protein CALGEGGGGPHTLSLTAQLFF.

There are a few counts of this clone. The rearrangement joins TRDV2 to TRDJ3, with 9 nucleotides matching TRDD3. Assignment of the J gene here rests on matching the DNA to germline, because TCRdb gives none. V dropped 4 bases and J dropped 0; count of bases not matched to a gene: 6. Germline lookup yields CDR1 GEAIGNYY and CDR2 EKD. The CDR3 runs 18 residues. Written as DNA, the CDR3 is TGTGCCTGTGAACGGGGGATACTTAGCTCCTGGGACACCCGACAGATGTTTTTC. As protein: CACERGILSSWDTRQMFF.

By share of the sample, this clone is medium-sized. V and J are TRDV3 and TRDJ3, with 8 nucleotides matching TRDD3. CDR3 length equals 16 residues. V lost 5 bases to trimming and J lost 0 bases; unmatched junction nucleotides: 6. The germline gives CDR1 TVYSNPD, CDR2 GDNSRS (reference sequence). The CDR3 reads CAAGGPSSWDTRQMFF. The CDR3 DNA follows: TGTGCCGCTGGGGGACCGAGCTCCTGGGACACCCGACAGATGTTTTTC. Complete variable domain (other parts from reference TRDV3 and TRDJ3): CDKVTQSSPDQTVASGSEVVLLCTYDTVYSNPDLFWYRIRPDYSFQFVFYGDNSRSEGADFTQGRFSVKHILTQKAFHLVISPVRTEDSATYYCAAGGPSSWDTRQMFFGTGIKLFVEP.

This clone is medium-sized. This sample includes further DNA sequences coding for the same CDR3. The chain has TRDV3 and TRDJ1, with 8 bases fitting TRDD3. Germline CDR1 and CDR2: TVYSNPD and GDNSRS (reference sequence). J gave up 0 bases and V 2 bases, and 2 bases lay outside the gene matches. The CDR3 is made up of 13 amino acids. In DNA, the CDR3 is TGTGCCTTTGTACTGGGGGACACCGATAAACTCATCTTT. This sequence encodes CAFVLGDTDKLIF.

This clone is medium-sized. A much larger clone sits a single nucleotide away, making a read error possible. Other DNA sequences in this specimen translate into the identical CDR3. The chain has TRDV3 and TRDJ1, with 8 bases lining up with TRDD3. CDR3 length equals 13 residues. V was clipped by 0 bases and J by 0 bases; unmatched bases: 0. Germline assignment: CDR1 TVYSNPD and CDR2 GDNSRS (reference sequence). As DNA, the CDR3 is TGTGCCTTTAGTGGGGGATACACCGATAAACTCATCTTT. Its translation: CAFSGGYTDKLIF.

This clone is termed medium-sized. The chain couples TRDV2 to TRDJ3, with TRDD3 identical over 9 bases. The V gene's germline CDR1 is GEAIGNYY and CDR2 EKD. The CDR3 is 15 amino acids. V shed 1 base, J shed 12 bases, and the junction held 6 bases outside the gene matches. CDR3 DNA sequence: TGTGCCTGTGACACTGGGGGATATGGGAACCGACAGATGTTTTTC. It is translated as CACDTGGYGNRQMFF.

This clone was detected a few times. A read error likely explains this, since a far larger clone differs by one base. Other DNA sequences from this sample encode an identical CDR3 as well. This sequence joins TRDV1 and TRDJ1; 10 positions match TRDD3. The CDR3 has 14 amino acids. Per germline, CDR1 TSWWSYY and CDR2 QGS. V trimming: 4 bases; J trimming: 2 bases; junction bases outside the gene matches: 1. The CDR3 DNA follows: TGTGCTCTTGGGGTACTGGGGGATACCGATAAACTCATCTTT. This encodes CALGVLGDTDKLIF.

J is TRDJ3 and V is TRDV1, with unresolved D. TCRdb does not report a J gene; here it was assigned by matching the DNA to germline references. The CDR3 consists of 13 residues. The V gene's germline CDR1 is TSWWSYY and CDR2 QGS. V was pared by 6 bases and J by 0 bases, with 0 bases between. CDR3 amino acids: CALGSWDTRQMFF. The CDR3 DNA reads TGTGCTCTTGGCTCCTGGGACACCCGACAGATGTTTTTC.

This clone is deemed medium-sized. The chain recombines TRDV3 with TRDJ2; D possibly corresponds to TRDD3 (6 bases). V lost 2 bases, J lost 5 bases, and 6 bases lay in between. The germline V gene encodes CDR1 TVYSNPD and CDR2 GDNSRS (reference sequence). The CDR3 has 11 amino acids. In DNA form, the CDR3 reads TGTGCCTTTGGGGGAACAGCACAACTCTTCTTT. It yields the protein CAFGGTAQLFF.

A note on this clone: This likely reflects a read error, since a far larger clone is one base away. The V gene is TRDV2, the J gene TRDJ3; 10 bases fit TRDD3. The CDR3 contains 16 residues. The germline V gene encodes CDR1 GEAIGNYY and CDR2 EKD. CDR3 in DNA: TGTGCCTGTGACACTGGGGGATACTGGGACACCCGACAGATGATTTTC. Translated, it gives CACDTGGYWDTRQMIF.

This clone was seen a few times. This may stem from a read error, because a much larger clone lies one nucleotide away. J is TRDJ1 and V is TRAV29/DV5; tentatively, D is TRDD3 (6 bases). This CDR3 is 13 amino acids long. From germline, CDR1 is NSMFDY and CDR2 ISSIKDK. DNA for the CDR3: TGTGCAGCAAGCGGGGGGGACACCGATAAACGCATCTTT. Translating it yields CAASGGDTDKRIF.

This clone appeared once. A read error may explain this, as a much larger clone is one base away. The chain couples TRDV2 to TRDJ3; 10 bases match TRDD3. In the absence of a J gene in TCRdb, the DNA was matched to germline to assign it here. Germline CDR1 is GEAIGNYY and CDR2 is EKD. This CDR3 spans 18 amino acids. Trimming took 1 base from V and 2 from J; bases not matched to a gene: 4. The CDR3 here is CACDTYWGIPWDTRQMFF. CDR3 coding DNA: TGTGCCTGTGACACGTACTGGGGGATTCCCTGGGACACCCGACAGATGTTTTTC.

This clone was counted a few times. The chain links TRDV2 to TRDJ3; 12 nucleotides line up with TRDD3. The CDR3 covers 19 residues. The V gene's germline CDR1 is GEAIGNYY and CDR2 EKD. V was pared by 0 bases and J by 2 bases, with 4 bases of the junction left unmatched. The DNA for the CDR3 is TGTGCCTGTGACACCGGAGACTGGGGGATACCCTGGGACACCCGACAGATGTTTTTC. Translating it yields CACDTGDWGIPWDTRQMFF.

This clone appeared a single time. With a much larger clone just one base away, this may be a read error. This chain joins TRDV2 and TRDJ1; 10 positions agree with TRDD3. The J gene, left out of TCRdb, was set here by checking the DNA against germline. In germline, CDR1 is GEAIGNYY, CDR2 EKD. This CDR3 is 15 amino acids long. The chain's CDR3 is CAGDTGGSYTDKLIF. CDR3 DNA sequence: TGTGCCGGTGACACTGGGGGATCGTACACCGATAAACTCATCTTT.

In regard to this clone: This sequence may be a read error, since a much larger clone differs from it by one base. The chain combines TRDV2 with TRDJ3; 9 bases are a match to TRDD3. The CDR3 totals 18 residues. Germline CDR1 GEAIGNYY, CDR2 EKD. V gave up 0 bases and J gave up 3 bases; unmatched junction bases: 5. In DNA form, the CDR3 reads TGTGCCTGTGACACCTACTGGGGGAGCTACTGGGACACCCGACAGATGTTTTTC. It is translated as CACDTYWGSYWDTRQMFF.

This clone is classed as large (0.1 to 1%). The identical CDR3 is also encoded by other nucleotide sequences in the sample. The chain employs TRDV2 and TRDJ2, with 8 bases that match TRDD3. Germline CDR1 is GEAIGNYY and CDR2 is EKD. V trimming: 1 base; J trimming: 0 bases; junction bases outside the gene matches: 0. The CDR3 consists of 15 residues. The CDR3 DNA reads as TGTGCCTGTGACACGGGGGATACTTTGACAGCACAACTCTTCTTT. This sequence encodes CACDTGDTLTAQLFF.

Turning to this clone: This DNA translates differently at residue 11 from the TCRdb protein, which is that of a much larger clone; a read error is likely, and the protein shown is the DNA's own translation. J is TRDJ3 and V is TRDV2; 7 bases fit TRDD3. TCRdb does not report a J gene; here it was assigned by matching the DNA to germline references. The germline CDR1 and CDR2 sequences are GEAIGNYY and EKD. The CDR3 sequence is 16 residues long. The CDR3 here is CACDTGYSWDPRQMFF. Written as DNA, the CDR3 is TGTGCCTGTGACACGGGATACTCCTGGGACCCCCGACAGATGTTTTTC.

There are a few counts of this clone. It may be a read error: a sequence one base away is much more abundant. This chain connects TRDV1 to TRDJ1, with 7 bases that match TRDD3. Trimming at V came to 3 bases and at J to 4 bases, leaving 5 bases not matched to a gene. CDR3 length: 14 residues. Germline V gene sequence: CDR1 TSWWSYY, CDR2 QGS. For the CDR3, the DNA is TGTGCTCTTGGGGATACTGGGGAATACGATAAACTCATCTTT. Protein sequence: CALGDTGEYDKLIF.

The table lists this clone with a few counts. This sequence is one base from a far larger clone and is likely a read error. The rearrangement joins TRDV3 to TRDJ3; the match to TRDD3 covers 9 bases. TCRdb leaves out the J gene; it was filled in here by matching the DNA to germline. V dropped 1 base and J dropped 0; count of bases not matched to a gene: 1. CDR1 and CDR2 (germline): TVYSNPD, GDNSRS (reference sequence). The CDR3 consists of 16 residues. Here the CDR3 DNA reads TGTGCCTTTACTGGGGGATGCTCCTGGGACACCCGACAGATGTTTTTC. Amino acid sequence: CAFTGGCSWDTRQMFF.

By share, this clone ranks as large (0.1 to 1%). A read error may explain this, as a much larger clone is one base away. Different DNA sequences within this sample yield the same CDR3. The chain combines TRDV2 with TRDJ3, with 11 bases aligning to TRDD3. This CDR3 region has 17 residues. CDR1 and CDR2 (germline): GEAIGNYY, EKD. The V gene end was trimmed by 4 bases and the J gene end by 0 bases; junction bases not matched to a gene: 1. The CDR3 here is CACDTGGYSWDTRQMFF. The CDR3, as DNA: TGTGCCTGTGATACTGGGGGATACTCCTGGGACACCCGACAGATGTTTTTC.

Points on this clone: One end of the junction does not line up with germline, which may come from a read error. The chain uses TRDV2 and TRDJ3, with 13 bases that match TRDD3. Germline CDR1 reads GEAIGNYY; CDR2 reads EKD. The CDR3 has 17 amino acids. Written as DNA, the CDR3 is TGTGCCCGTGACACTGGGGGATACGCCTGGGACACCCGACAGATGTTTTTC. This encodes CARDTGGYAWDTRQMFF.

In its sample, this clone ranks as medium-sized. The chain carries TRAV29/DV5 and TRDJ3; 10 nucleotides match TRDD3. Germline assignment: CDR1 NSMFDY and CDR2 ISSIKDK. The V and J ends lost 0 bases and 0 bases, in that order; junction bases with no gene match: 3. This CDR3 comprises 18 residues. The CDR3 protein is CAASALGDSSWDTRQMFF. CDR3 coding DNA: TGTGCAGCAAGCGCGCTGGGGGATAGCTCCTGGGACACCCGACAGATGTTTTTC.

Concerning this clone itself: A much larger clone is a single base away; this may be a read error. Other DNA variants within this sample encode the same CDR3. This chain uses TRDV1 with TRDJ3, with 10 nucleotides matching TRDD3. Germline values: CDR1 TSWWSYY, CDR2 QGS. This CDR3 comprises 18 residues. V was pared by 3 bases and J by 2 bases, with 4 bases of the junction left unmatched. The DNA for the CDR3 is TGTGCTCTTGGGGAGTACTGGGGGATCCCCTGGGACACCCGACAGATGTTTTTC. Encoded protein: CALGEYWGIPWDTRQMFF.

Relative to its sample, this clone is medium-sized. At one end the junction does not follow the germline gene, possibly because of a read error. The rearrangement links TRAV29/DV5 to TRDJ3; 9 bases are a match to TRDD3. The CDR3 loop spans 16 amino acids. CDR1 is NSMFDY and CDR2 is ISSIKDK in the germline V gene. CDR3 sequence (DNA): TGTGCAGCAAGCGCTGGGGGATCCTGTGACACCCGACAGATGTTTTTC. Its translation: CAASAGGSCDTRQMFF.